Listed below are T cell receptor beta chains from one sample, sequenced in a study of T cell responses to AZD1222 COVID-19 vaccine. Here immunoSEQ multiplex PCR was the method, and the copy in TCRdb shows in-frame clones only, minus some. Altogether approximately 130,000 clones are present, about nine tenths being singletons, with the ten largest covering more than 6%. Sequencing was performed on peripheral blood, taken on day 0 of AZD1222 vaccination. These receptors were obtained from an adult in good health. The CDR3 runs from the conserved cysteine through the conserved F or W. D genes are given only for firm matches. The size of a clone is reported for some rows only, either as once, few or many, or as a class for expanded clones.

j_gene | d_gene | v_gene | abundance | CDR3aa | CDR3nt
TRBJ1-6 | . | TRBV3-1/TRBV3-2 | . | CASSQGQASPLHF | TGTGCCAGCAGCCAAGGGCAGGCCTCACCCCTCCACTTT
TRBJ2-3 | . | TRBV7-9 | once | CASSLDFGGEDTQYF | TGTGCCAGCAGCTTAGATTTCGGCGGGGAAGATACGCAGTATTTT
TRBJ1-5 | . | TRBV19 | . | CASSIRAKGQPQHF | TGTGCCAGTAGTATAAGGGCAAAAGGGCAGCCCCAGCATTTT
TRBJ2-1 | . | TRBV5-1 | . | CASSPGLVNEQFF | TGCGCCAGCAGCCCTGGGTTGGTCAATGAGCAGTTCTTC
TRBJ2-3 | TRBD2 | TRBV6-2/TRBV6-3 | once | CASSYSWGLAGASTDTQYF | TGTGCCAGCAGTTACTCTTGGGGACTAGCGGGAGCGAGCACAGATACGCAGTATTTT
TRBJ1-1 | . | TRBV6-5 | . | CASRGGGLPTEAFF | TGTGCCAGCAGGGGGGGAGGGCTGCCCACTGAAGCTTTCTTT
TRBJ1-2 | . | TRBV6-5 | . | CAAGANYGYTF | TGTGCCGCCGGGGCTAACTATGGCTACACCTTC
TRBJ2-3 | . | TRBV20-1 | . | CSASGAGLITDTQYF | TGCAGTGCTAGTGGGGCGGGACTTATCACAGATACGCAGTATTTT
TRBJ1-6 | TRBD1 | TRBV2 | . | CASSRTGSSYNSPLHF | TGTGCCAGCAGTAGGACAGGGAGCTCCTATAATTCACCCCTCCACTTT
TRBJ2-7 | . | TRBV11-2 | . | CASGGLDEQYF | TGTGCCAGCGGAGGTTTGGACGAGCAGTACTTC
TRBJ2-1 | . | TRBV30 | . | CAWSVDYYNEQFF | TGTGCCTGGAGTGTAGACTACTACAATGAGCAGTTCTTC
TRBJ1-5 | . | TRBV5-4 | . | CASSLKGEQPQHF | TGTGCCAGCAGCTTGAAGGGAGAACAGCCCCAGCATTTT
TRBJ2-1 | . | TRBV5-5 | . | CASSLQGSSYNEQFF | TGTGCCAGCAGCTTGCAGGGTAGCTCCTACAATGAGCAGTTCTTC
TRBJ2-7 | . | TRBV3-1/TRBV3-2 | . | CASSQLDRGADEQYF | TGTGCCAGCAGCCAACTTGACAGAGGGGCTGACGAGCAGTACTTC
TRBJ1-3 | . | TRBV5-1 | . | CASSLEMDLPGNTIYF | TGCGCCAGCAGCTTGGAAATGGACCTCCCTGGAAACACCATATATTTT
TRBJ2-1 | TRBD1 | TRBV18 | . | CATYRGCSSYNEQFF | TGTGCCACCTACAGGGGTTGCAGCTCCTACAATGAGCAGTTCTTC
TRBJ2-7 | TRBD2 | TRBV5-6 | . | CASSPWTAPGLVPRKVGF | TGTGCCAGCAGCCCTTGGACGGCTCCGGGACTAGTACCGCGGAAGGTGGGCTTC